This passage covers 11 T cell receptor beta chains from one sample sequenced in a study of CD8+ T cells in alopecia areata (dated by TCRdb to the late 2010s). The meaning of the sample's time point label: baseline before oral tofacitinib. The protocol used for the library was the immunoSEQ multiplex PCR assay. RNA was extracted from all samples and reverse transcribed into cDNA as template for TCR sequencing. Drawn from immuneACCESS, this table holds only the in-frame rearrangements with V and J called that TCRdb kept. Clones are partly lost; checked studies trace under half to an unresolved V gene and leave the rest unexplained. This sample is represented by 100,000 to 150,000 clones; almost 50% of them were singletons. Jointly, the top ten make up around a sixth of the sample. This specimen consisted of CD8+ T cells sorted from blood, obtained at week 0. The source of these receptors is a human donor with alopecia areata.

The chain employs TRBV30 and TRBJ1-1, with no clear D. Germline-derived CDR1 and CDR2 are GTSNPN and SVGIG (reference sequence). V was cut by 0 bases and J by 3 bases, with 8 bases left in between. The CDR3 has 13 amino acids. The CDR3 bases are TGTGCCTGGAGTGTCCTGGCCGACACTGAAGCTTTCTTT. This codes for CAWSVLADTEAFF.

The gene calls are TRBV4-2 and TRBJ2-7; weak D call: TRBD1 (5 bases). This CDR3 is 11 amino acids long. Germline values: CDR1 LGHNA, CDR2 YNFKEQ. Trimming pared 3 bases from V and 7 bases from J, leaving 7 bases between. DNA for the CDR3: TGTGCCAGCAGCCAGGGGCGGGAGCAGTACTTC. This gives the protein CASSQGREQYF.

This clone has just a few counts. This chain links TRBV6-5 with TRBJ1-1; D call uncertain. V was clipped by 6 bases and J by 1 base, with 9 bases between them. Germline values: CDR1 MNHEY, CDR2 SVGAGI. The CDR3 has 13 residues. CDR3 bases: TGTGCCAGCAGCTATGACGGGAACACTGAAGCTTTCTTT. Its protein product is CASSYDGNTEAFF.

There are a few counts of this clone. V usage is TRBV11-2 and J usage is TRBJ2-3; D is unresolved. CDR3 length equals 15 residues. Looked up from germline, CDR1 is SGHAT and CDR2 is FQNNGV. V shed 2 bases and J shed 4 bases, with 13 bases lying between them. CDR3 DNA: TGTGCCAGCAGCTTATCACGGGTTCGGCCAGATACGCAGTATTTT. As protein: CASSLSRVRPDTQYF.

This sequence joins TRBV5-1 and TRBJ2-1; D gene uncertain. V was trimmed by 0 bases and J by 3 bases, leaving 4 bases between them. The CDR3 spans 13 residues. Germline lookup yields CDR1 SGHRS and CDR2 YFSETQ. The CDR3 sequence: CASSLGSYNEQFF. In DNA form, the CDR3 reads TGCGCCAGCAGCTTGGGCAGCTACAATGAGCAGTTCTTC.

The V and J genes are TRBV19 and TRBJ1-5; no firm D call. The V and J ends lost 6 bases and 4 bases respectively, with 16 bases between them. CDR3 length: 15 residues. Germline V lookup: CDR1 LNHDA, CDR2 SQIVND (reference sequence). CDR3 nucleotide sequence: TGTGCCAGTAGCGGAGACCTAGACGGGAATCAGCCCCAGCATTTT. It codes for CASSGDLDGNQPQHF.

CDR3 DNA sequence: TGTGCCAGCAGTTCAACAGGGGCATTCGGGGAGCTGTTTTTT. Amino acid sequence: CASSSTGAFGELFF. The V call is TRBV27, the J call TRBJ2-2; 7 bases are shared with TRBD1. The germline V gene encodes CDR1 MNHEY and CDR2 SMNVEV (reference sequence). The CDR3 extends over 14 amino acids. The trim removed 4 bases at V and 7 bases at J, leaving 6 bases unmatched.

The chain joins TRBV4-1 to TRBJ1-6; D uncertain. The V gene's germline CDR1 is MGHRA and CDR2 YSYEKL. The V end lost 4 bases, the J end lost 9 bases, and 19 bases lay between the germline ends. The CDR3 totals 16 residues. CDR3 coding DNA: TGCGCCAGCAGCCTTGGCACGGAGGGTTTGGGTTCACCCCTCCACTTT. This translates into CASSLGTEGLGSPLHF.

The V and J genes are TRBV5-6 and TRBJ2-7; 8 bases agree with TRBD1. Trimming cost V 5 bases and J 2 bases; bases outside gene matches: 3. Germline-derived CDR1 and CDR2 are SGHDT and YYEEEE. This CDR3 contains 13 residues. CDR3 sequence: CASSVGQAYEQYF. CDR3 DNA: TGTGCCAGCAGTGTGGGACAGGCCTACGAGCAGTACTTC.

The chain employs TRBV7-3 and TRBJ2-5, with D perhaps matching TRBD1 or TRBD2 (5 bases each). V lost 5 bases to trimming and J lost 5 bases, with 18 bases between them. This CDR3 spans 15 amino acids. Germline CDR1 is SGHTA and CDR2 is FQGTGA. The CDR3 coding sequence is TGTGCCAGCAGCCCCGGGACGGCACCGGGGGAGACCCAGTACTTC. Amino acid sequence: CASSPGTAPGETQYF.

The V call is TRBV5-1, the J call TRBJ1-2; a possible D gene is TRBD1 (6 bases). The CDR3 totals 15 residues. Germline values: CDR1 SGHRS, CDR2 YFSETQ. Trimming removed 0 bases from V and 4 bases from J, with 13 bases in between. Here the CDR3 DNA reads TGCGCCAGCAGCTTGGCCCCGGACAGCGTCTATGGCTACACCTTC. This gives the protein CASSLAPDSVYGYTF.